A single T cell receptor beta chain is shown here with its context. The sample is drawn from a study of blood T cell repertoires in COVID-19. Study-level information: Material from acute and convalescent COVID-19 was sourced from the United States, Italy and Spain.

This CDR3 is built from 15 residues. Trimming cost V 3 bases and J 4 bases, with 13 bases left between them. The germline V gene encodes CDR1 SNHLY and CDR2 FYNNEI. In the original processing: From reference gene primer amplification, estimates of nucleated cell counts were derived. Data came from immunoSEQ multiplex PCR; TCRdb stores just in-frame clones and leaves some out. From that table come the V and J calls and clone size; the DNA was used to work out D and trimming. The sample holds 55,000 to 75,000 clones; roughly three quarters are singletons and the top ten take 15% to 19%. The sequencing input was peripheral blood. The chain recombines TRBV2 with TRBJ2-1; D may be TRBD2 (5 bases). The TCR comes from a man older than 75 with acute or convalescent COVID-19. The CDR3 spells CASSDRSARYNEQFF. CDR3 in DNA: TGTGCCAGCAGTGACCGTAGCGCTCGATACAATGAGCAGTTCTTC. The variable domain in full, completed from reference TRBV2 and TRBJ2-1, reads EPEVTQTPSHQVTQMGQEVILRCVPISNHLYFYWYRQILGQKVEFLVSFYNNEISEKSEIFDDQFSVERPDGSNFTLKIRSTKLEDSAMYFCASSDRSARYNEQFFGPGTRLTVL.